Detailed here is one TCR beta chain. Its antigen is currently unknown. This entry comes from a study of shared clonotypes between healthy human individuals. General study points: Only blood underwent sampling, and tissue repertoires likely differ. Between a handful of donors, naive CD4 clonotypes were shared at a level of about 5%.

The table came from immunoSEQ multiplex PCR; TCRdb's copy has only in-frame clones and leaves some out. The data show around 2.5 million clones, roughly 93% seen once. Germline CDR1 MDHEN, CDR2 SYDVKM. CDR3 size: 15 residues. V was shortened by 3 bases and J by 7 bases, with 16 bases between the two germline ends. What was sequenced was naive CD4+ T cells from PBMCs. Subset defined: CD45RA+ positively selected. The rearrangement links TRBV28 to TRBJ2-4; D uncertain. The sequence was obtained from a man between 18 and 29 years old in good health. Some clones in this sample may be carry-over from other donors' samples. CDR3 coding DNA: TGTGCCAGCAGTTTCCCCGAGACCCTAGGGAACATTCAGTACTTC. It is translated as CASSFPETLGNIQYF.